The source of this TCR beta chain is a study of T cells in Graves' hyperthyroidism and ophthalmopathy. Study-wide findings and caveats: Among clonotypes expanded in thyroid above 0.001, most were also found in blood.

With regard to this clonotype: Its cognate antigen is unknown.

PBMCs were derived from roughly 10 ml fresh peripheral blood. Template material for amplifying TCR beta CDR3 regions consisted of RNA transcripts. Primed by the HTBI set, a first-round RT-PCR was run on the TCR CDR3. TCRdb analysed the multiplex PCR reads with MiXCR anew, one entry per CDR3 protein. In the table there are around 500,000 distinct CDR3 sequences, approximately 23% of which are singletons. Germline trimming cut 5 bases from V and 5 bases from J; bases unmatched to any gene: 8. Germline V gene lookup returns CDR1 KGHSH and CDR2 LQKENI. CDR3 length: 14 residues. The genes are TRBV18 and TRBJ1-1, with 7 bases identical to TRBD1. Material: blood. The sequence derives from a woman between 65 and 79 years old with Graves' ophthalmopathy. The CDR3 DNA is TGTGCCAGCTCAGTTACAGGGGAGAGGACTGAAGCTTTCTTT. Its protein product is CASSVTGERTEAFF.